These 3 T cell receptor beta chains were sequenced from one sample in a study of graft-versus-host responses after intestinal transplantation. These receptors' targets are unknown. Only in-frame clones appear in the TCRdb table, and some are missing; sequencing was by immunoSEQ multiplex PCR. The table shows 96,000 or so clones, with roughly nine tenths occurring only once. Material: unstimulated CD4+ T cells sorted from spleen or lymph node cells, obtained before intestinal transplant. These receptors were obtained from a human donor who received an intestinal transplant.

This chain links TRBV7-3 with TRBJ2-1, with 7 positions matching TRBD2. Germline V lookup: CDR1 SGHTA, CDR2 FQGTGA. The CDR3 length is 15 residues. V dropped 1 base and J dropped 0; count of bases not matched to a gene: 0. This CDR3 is CASSLSGGSYNEQFF. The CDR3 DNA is TGTGCCAGCAGCTTAAGCGGGGGCTCCTACAATGAGCAGTTCTTC.

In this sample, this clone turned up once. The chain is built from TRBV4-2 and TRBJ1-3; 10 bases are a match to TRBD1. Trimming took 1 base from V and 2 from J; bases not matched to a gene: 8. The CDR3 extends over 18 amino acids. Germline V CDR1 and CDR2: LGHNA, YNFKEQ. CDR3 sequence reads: CASSQGILGQGAGNTIYF. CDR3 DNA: TGTGCCAGCAGCCAAGGAATTCTAGGACAGGGGGCTGGAAACACCATATATTTT.

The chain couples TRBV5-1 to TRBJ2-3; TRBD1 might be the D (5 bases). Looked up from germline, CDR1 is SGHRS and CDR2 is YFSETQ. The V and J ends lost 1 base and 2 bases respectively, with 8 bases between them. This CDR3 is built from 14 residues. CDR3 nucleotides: TGCGCCAGCAGCTTGAGCAGGGACACAGATACGCAGTATTTT. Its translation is CASSLSRDTDTQYF.